This entry lists 6 T cell receptor beta chains sequenced from one sample in a study of CXCR3-negative and CXCR3-positive naive CD8 T cells. General study points: TRB CDR3 hydrophobicity was greater in CXCR3-positive naive cells than in CXCR3-negative naive cells.

Libraries of TRB cDNA were made by 5' RACE and carried UMIs. From the 5' RACE reads, TCRdb lists one entry per CDR3 protein and no DNA. The sample yields approximately 7,300 distinct CDR3 sequences, of which the top ten take up approximately 1.5%. The antigens of these receptors remain unknown. Input material: naive CXCR3+ CD8+ T cells from blood. Subset here: CD45RO-CCR7+CD27+CD95- naive CD8+ T cells expressing CXCR3 (TNR3+). These receptors came from a human donor in good health. Some clones in this sample may be carry-over from other donors' samples.

The CDR3 protein is CPSSERTGSHQQYF. The rearrangement uses TRBV5-1 and TRBJ2-7; absent DNA, TCRdb's TRBD1 call cannot be checked. This CDR3 comprises 14 residues. Germline CDR1 is SGHRS and CDR2 is YFSETQ.

The chain links TRBV28 to TRBJ2-5; the D gene TCRdb calls, TRBD1, cannot be checked with no DNA. The CDR3 totals 15 residues. Per germline, CDR1 MDHEN and CDR2 SYDVKM. CDR3 residues: CASRDRDALKETQYF. The variable domain in full, with the rest retrieved from reference TRBV28 and TRBJ2-5, is DVKVTQSSRYLVKRTGEKVFLECVQDMDHENMFWYRQDPGLGLRLIYFSYDVKMKEKGDIPEGYSVSREKKERFSLILESASTNQTSMYLCASRDRDALKETQYFGPGTRLLVL.

Measured by frequency, this clonotype is medium-sized (0.01 to 0.1%). The chain uses TRBV29-1 and TRBJ2-7; TCRdb gives TRBD1 as the D gene, but with no DNA this cannot be confirmed. Looked up from germline, CDR1 is SQVTM and CDR2 is ANQGSEA. The CDR3 has 12 amino acids. The CDR3 is CSVAGQGYEQYF.

The chain is built from TRBV29-1 and TRBJ2-5. Germline V lookup: CDR1 SQVTM, CDR2 ANQGSEA. This CDR3 has 13 amino acids. This CDR3 is CSVVEGYQETQYF.

The J gene is TRBJ2-5, the V gene TRBV7-8. The CDR3 runs to 12 residues. Germline V gene data show CDR1 as SGHVS and CDR2 as FQNEAQ. This CDR3 reads CASSSWEETQYF.

The chain is built from TRBV10-1 and TRBJ2-7; the TRBD1 assignment by TCRdb is unverifiable without DNA. The CDR3 runs 14 residues. Germline V CDR1 and CDR2: WNHNN, SYGVQD (reference sequence). CDR3 region: CASSIGTGPYEQYF.